This T cell receptor delta chain was recovered during a study of gamma-delta T cells after stem cell transplantation. This CDR3 is built from 16 residues. The germline CDR1 and CDR2 sequences are GEAIGNYY and EKD. J gave up 0 bases and V 3 bases, and 6 bases lay outside the gene matches. In the case of this clone: The TCRdb protein, from a much larger clone, departs from this DNA's translation at residues 5 and 10, likely by read error; the protein shown derives from the DNA.

TCRdb made new clone calls on the RT-PCR reads using CATT. This sample carries about 3,200 delta-chain clones, 5% of them seen once, and the ten largest clones take 35%. The receptor was derived from a human donor. It is not recorded whose cells these are; they may come from a transplant donor. The genes are TRDV2 and TRDJ1; 10 bases align to TRDD3. Material: gamma-delta T cells. In DNA, the CDR3 is TGTGCCTGTGACCTTTTACTGGGGGATTACACCGATAAACTCATCTTT. Residues: CACDLLLGDYTDKLIF.